Following are 21 T cell receptor beta chains from one sample sequenced in a study of blood T cell repertoires in COVID-19. Profiling relied on immunoSEQ multiplex PCR, and the TCRdb table lists in-frame clones only, not all of them. The table includes some 360,000 clones, roughly 90% detected once. Sequenced: PBMCs or T cells enriched from blood (not recorded which). The receptors here all came from a woman aged 30 to 39 who had been exposed to COVID-19.

The J gene is TRBJ2-5, the V gene TRBV15; possibly TRBD2 for D (6 bases). V lost 11 bases, J lost 4 bases, and 20 bases lay in between. There are 14 residues in the CDR3. CDR1 and CDR2 (germline): LNHNV, YYDKDF (reference sequence). CDR3 DNA sequence: TGTGCCGCCGGGGAGGTTGGGGGGTCAGAGACCCAGTACTTC. Encoded protein: CAAGEVGGSETQYF. Full variable domain (rest looked up from reference TRBV15 and TRBJ2-5): DAMVIQNPRYQVTQFGKPVTLSCSQTLNHNVMYWYQQKSSQAPKLLFHYYDKDFNNEADTPDNFQSRRPNTSFCFLDIRSPGLGDTAMYLCAAGEVGGSETQYFGPGTRLLVL.

On this clone itself: Other DNA sequences from this sample encode an identical CDR3 as well. The rearrangement uses TRBV27 and TRBJ2-5; TRBD2 might be the D (5 bases). CDR1 and CDR2 from the germline V gene are MNHEY and SMNVEV (reference sequence). CDR3 size: 13 residues. Trimming pared 3 bases from V and 2 bases from J, leaving 7 bases between. Here the CDR3 reads CASSFSGQETQYF. CDR3 bases: TGTGCCAGCAGTTTTTCGGGACAAGAGACCCAGTACTTC.

The chain is built from TRBV5-4 and TRBJ2-5, with 14 bases lining up with TRBD2. J gave up 5 bases and V 0 bases, and 3 bases lay outside the gene matches. The CDR3 covers 16 residues. The V gene's germline CDR1 is SGHNT and CDR2 YYREEE (reference sequence). This CDR3 reads CASSLVGLAGEETQYF. CDR3 DNA: TGTGCCAGCAGCTTGGTGGGACTAGCGGGAGAGGAGACCCAGTACTTC.

The chain links TRBV29-1 to TRBJ1-2; D is perhaps TRBD1 (6 bases). The CDR3 length is 12 residues. V lost 5 bases to trimming and J lost 6 bases, with 13 bases between them. The germline gives CDR1 SQVTM, CDR2 ANQGSEA. In DNA, the CDR3 is TGCAGCGTTACAGGGTGGGTGAATGGCTACACCTTC. Residues: CSVTGWVNGYTF.

The rearrangement links TRBV20-1 to TRBJ2-7; D is possibly TRBD1 (6 bases). Trimming shortened V by 5 bases and J by 3 bases, and 8 bases separated the two germline ends. The CDR3 extends over 11 amino acids. Germline V gives CDR1 DFQATT, CDR2 SNEGSKA (reference sequence). The CDR3 bases are TGCAGTGCTGACAGGAACTACGAGCAGTACTTC. Translated: CSADRNYEQYF.

This clone came up a few times. The genes are TRBV25-1 and TRBJ2-1; weak D call: TRBD2 (6 bases). This CDR3 comprises 12 residues. Trimming took off 10 bases at V and 2 bases at J, with 9 bases between the two ends. The V gene's germline CDR1 is MGHDK and CDR2 SYGVNS. The CDR3 region is CAIERAYNEQFF. The DNA of the CDR3 is TGTGCCATAGAGCGGGCCTACAATGAGCAGTTCTTC.

The chain joins TRBV27 to TRBJ1-5, with TRBD1 matching over 7 bases. The CDR3 totals 15 residues. Trimming cost V 3 bases and J 9 bases; bases outside gene matches: 11. Germline V gives CDR1 MNHEY, CDR2 SMNVEV (reference sequence). Here the CDR3 reads CASSLIGSGGRPQHF. The CDR3 DNA follows: TGTGCCAGCAGTTTGATCGGTTCAGGGGGGAGGCCCCAGCATTTT.

This clone has a handful of counts. The V gene is TRBV15, the J gene TRBJ2-1; 10 bases fit TRBD2. This CDR3 has 16 residues. CDR1 is LNHNV, CDR2 YYDKDF, per germline (reference sequence). V gave up 0 bases and J gave up 4 bases; unmatched junction bases: 3. CDR3 sequence: CATSRDQGLAYNEQFF. CDR3 DNA sequence: TGTGCCACCAGCAGAGATCAGGGACTAGCGTACAATGAGCAGTTCTTC. Supplemented by reference TRBV15 and TRBJ2-1, the full variable domain reads DAMVIQNPRYQVTQFGKPVTLSCSQTLNHNVMYWYQQKSSQAPKLLFHYYDKDFNNEADTPDNFQSRRPNTSFCFLDIRSPGLGDTAMYLCATSRDQGLAYNEQFFGPGTRLTVL.

The chain combines TRBV19 with TRBJ2-1, with 12 bases lining up with TRBD2. The germline CDR1 and CDR2 sequences are LNHDA and SQIVND (reference sequence). The CDR3 has 18 amino acids. With 6 bases clipped from V and 5 bases from J, the junction kept 14 bases outside the gene matches. As DNA, the CDR3 is TGTGCCAGTAGCACCCTAGCGGGAGGGCTCAATGGGGACAATGAGCAGTTCTTC. Its translation: CASSTLAGGLNGDNEQFF.

The CDR3 nucleotides read TGTGCCTGGAGTGTATCCCCCGGACACAGGGGGCATAGCAATCAGCCCCAGCATTTT. This codes for CAWSVSPGHRGHSNQPQHF. V gene TRBV30 combines with J gene TRBJ1-5, with 9 bases identical to TRBD1. The junction had 12 bases not matched to a gene; V was cut back by 0 bases and J by 0 bases. The CDR3 runs to 19 residues. The germline V gene encodes CDR1 GTSNPN and CDR2 SVGIG (reference sequence).

J is TRBJ2-7 and V is TRBV7-9; tentatively, D is TRBD1 (5 bases). The CDR3 runs to 14 residues. The V gene lost 0 bases and the J gene lost 4 bases, with 10 bases spanning the gap. The germline CDR1 and CDR2 sequences are SEHNR and FQNEAQ (reference sequence). The CDR3 DNA reads TGTGCCAGCAGCTTAGCCCAGGGTAGATACGAGCAGTACTTC. This gives the protein CASSLAQGRYEQYF.

The J gene is TRBJ1-6, the V gene TRBV28, with a tentative D call TRBD1 (5 bases). CDR1 is MDHEN, CDR2 SYDVKM, per germline. The CDR3 runs to 13 residues. Trimming took off 7 bases at V and 7 bases at J, with 11 bases between the two ends. DNA for the CDR3: TGTGCCAGCATGTGGGGCTCAAATTCACCCCTCCACTTT. As protein: CASMWGSNSPLHF.

This clone was detected once. The CDR3 reads CASSFPQTREQFF. In DNA, the CDR3 is TGTGCCAGCTCATTTCCCCAAACGAGGGAGCAGTTCTTC. V usage is TRBV12-3 or TRBV12-4 and J usage is TRBJ2-1, with no clear D. This CDR3 region has 13 residues. The germline V and J ends were trimmed by 8 bases and 10 bases, with 18 bases remaining between them.

This chain uses TRBV13 with TRBJ2-1; 14 bases are a match to TRBD2. Germline values: CDR1 PRHDT, CDR2 FYEKMQ (reference sequence). The CDR3 has 17 residues. V trimming: 5 bases; J trimming: 4 bases; junction bases outside the gene matches: 7. The CDR3 DNA follows: TGTGCCAGCAGCCCCAGGACTAGCGGGAGGAGGTACAATGAGCAGTTCTTC. Translating gives CASSPRTSGRRYNEQFF.

V gene TRBV27 combines with J gene TRBJ1-4; D not certain. This CDR3 is 14 amino acids long. Looked up from germline, CDR1 is MNHEY and CDR2 is SMNVEV (reference sequence). V lost 4 bases to trimming and J lost 7 bases, with 13 bases between them. CDR3 coding DNA: TGTGCCAGCAGTTCGCGGGGTTTGGGTGAAAAACTGTTTTTT. Residues: CASSSRGLGEKLFF. Based on the CDR3 plus reference TRBV27 and TRBJ1-4, the full variable domain is EAQVTQNPRYLITVTGKKLTVTCSQNMNHEYMSWYRQDPGLGLRQIYYSMNVEVTDKGDVPEGYKVSRKEKRNFPLILESPSPNQTSLYFCASSSRGLGEKLFFGSGTQLSVL.

V is TRBV18 and J is TRBJ2-3; D gene unclear. The V gene lost 2 bases and the J gene lost 0 bases, with 12 bases spanning the gap. Per the germline V gene, CDR1 is KGHSH and CDR2 is LQKENI. The CDR3 is made up of 16 amino acids. In nucleotides, the CDR3 is TGTGCCAGCTCACCATTAGCAGCCCCTAGCACAGATACGCAGTATTTT. Residues: CASSPLAAPSTDTQYF. Supplemented by reference TRBV18 and TRBJ2-3, the full variable domain reads NAGVMQNPRHLVRRRGQEARLRCSPMKGHSHVYWYRQLPEEGLKFMVYLQKENIIDESGMPKERFSAEFPKEGPSILRIQQVVRGDSAAYFCASSPLAAPSTDTQYFGPGTRLTVL.

This clone was counted once. The CDR3 nucleotides read TGTGCCAGCAGCTCAACCGACAGGGCTAGTGAAGCTTTCTTT. This translates into CASSSTDRASEAFF. The V and J genes are TRBV7-9 and TRBJ1-1; 7 nucleotides align to TRBD1. Germline values: CDR1 SEHNR, CDR2 FQNEAQ (reference sequence). Losses at the gene ends were 4 bases for V and 7 bases for J; bases not matched to a gene: 9. This CDR3 contains 14 residues.

A single count supports this clone. The gene calls are TRBV4-1 and TRBJ1-3; perhaps TRBD1 as D (6 bases). CDR1 and CDR2 from the germline V gene are MGHRA and YSYEKL. The V end lost 0 bases, the J end lost 2 bases, and 8 bases lay between the germline ends. This CDR3 has 15 amino acids. DNA of the CDR3: TGCGCCAGCAGCCAAGAGGCAGGGGCTGGAAACACCATATATTTT. Translation gives CASSQEAGAGNTIYF.

This clone was counted a single time. The chain couples TRBV27 to TRBJ2-7; TRBD1 matches 9 bases. The trim removed 3 bases at V and 4 bases at J, leaving 10 bases unmatched. This CDR3 contains 16 residues. Germline CDR1 reads MNHEY; CDR2 reads SMNVEV (reference sequence). The CDR3 is CASSFGDRAFLYEQYF. CDR3 DNA: TGTGCCAGCAGTTTCGGGGACAGGGCATTTTTGTACGAGCAGTACTTC.

This clone was observed a single time. The gene calls are TRBV18 and TRBJ2-5, with a weak D call TRBD2 (5 bases). CDR1 and CDR2 from the germline V gene are KGHSH and LQKENI. V was shortened by 6 bases and J by 3 bases, with 8 bases between the two germline ends. The CDR3 runs 12 residues. Here the CDR3 DNA reads TGTGCCAGCTCTACGCGGGAAGAGACCCAGTACTTC. Translated: CASSTREETQYF.

V gene TRBV6-1 combines with J gene TRBJ1-5; no firm D call. V was trimmed by 2 bases and J by 1 base, leaving 9 bases between them. There are 15 residues in the CDR3. Germline V gene lookup returns CDR1 MNHNS and CDR2 SASEGT. The CDR3 DNA reads as TGTGCCAGCAGTGAACAGGTCTGGAGCAATCAGCCCCAGCATTTT. Translation gives CASSEQVWSNQPQHF.